These 20 T cell receptor beta chains were sequenced from one sample in a study of T cell responses to AZD1222 COVID-19 vaccine. Profiling relied on immunoSEQ multiplex PCR, and the TCRdb table lists in-frame clones only, not all of them. The sample consists of about 120,000 clones, around 85% of them appearing once. This sample comprised peripheral blood, obtained on day 0 of AZD1222 vaccination. The receptors derive from an adult in good health.

The chain couples TRBV7-2 to TRBJ2-7, with 9 bases identical to TRBD2. J lost 2 bases, V lost 5 bases, and 4 bases had no gene match. The CDR3 has 14 amino acids. Per germline, CDR1 SGHTA and CDR2 FQGNSA. The DNA for the CDR3 is TGTGCCAGCAGCAGTAGCGGGAGAGCCTACGAGCAGTACTTC. This encodes CASSSSGRAYEQYF. Variable domain in full (rest from reference TRBV7-2 and TRBJ2-7): GAGVSQSPSNKVTEKGKDVELRCDPISGHTALYWYRQSLGQGLEFLIYFQGNSAPDKSGLPSDRFSAERTGGSVSTLTIQRTQQEDSAVYLCASSSSGRAYEQYFGPGTRLTVT.

This chain uses TRBV5-4 with TRBJ1-2; a possible D gene is TRBD1 (5 bases). V lost 4 bases, J lost 6 bases, and 13 bases lay in between. The germline gives CDR1 SGHNT, CDR2 YYREEE (reference sequence). CDR3 size: 13 residues. The CDR3 loop is CASSLAGTHGYTF. The DNA of the CDR3 is TGTGCCAGCAGCCTGGCGGGGACCCATGGCTACACCTTC.

The chain links TRBV19 to TRBJ2-7, with TRBD1 matching over 9 bases. Germline V gene data show CDR1 as LNHDA and CDR2 as SQIVND (reference sequence). This CDR3 has 13 residues. V shed 5 bases and J 6 bases; nucleotides not matched to a gene: 5. CDR3 bases: TGTGCCAGTAGTCCCTCGACAGGGGGCGAGCAGTACTTC. Protein product: CASSPSTGGEQYF.

The rearrangement joins TRBV27 to TRBJ2-7, with D possibly matching TRBD1 (6 bases). The V gene's germline CDR1 is MNHEY and CDR2 SMNVEV (reference sequence). V was shortened by 3 bases and J by 0 bases, with 12 bases between the two germline ends. This CDR3 comprises 15 residues. The CDR3 loop reads CASSFRTAFSYEQYF. The CDR3 nucleotides are TGTGCCAGCAGTTTTCGGACAGCGTTCTCCTACGAGCAGTACTTC.

This clone has more than one count but fewer than ten. This chain uses TRBV30 with TRBJ1-4, with 7 bases fitting TRBD1. With 4 bases clipped from V and 0 bases from J, the junction kept 5 bases outside the gene matches. Germline-derived CDR1 and CDR2 are GTSNPN and SVGIG (reference sequence). The CDR3 length is 15 residues. Here the CDR3 DNA reads TGTGCCTGGACACCGGGGACAGCAACTAATGAAAAACTGTTTTTT. Its translation is CAWTPGTATNEKLFF. Full variable domain (outside the CDR3, taken from reference TRBV30 and TRBJ1-4): SQTIHQWPATLVQPVGSPLSLECTVEGTSNPNLYWYRQAAGRGLQLLFYSVGIGQISSEVPQNLSASRPQDRQFILSSKKLLLSDSGFYLCAWTPGTATNEKLFFGSGTQLSVL.

The chain joins TRBV2 to TRBJ1-3; possible D gene TRBD1, 6 bases. CDR1 and CDR2 from the germline V gene are SNHLY and FYNNEI. The V gene lost 4 bases and the J gene lost 0 bases, with 10 bases spanning the gap. The CDR3 has 15 amino acids. CDR3 bases: TGTGCCAGCAGTGTACAGGGTGACTCTGGAAACACCATATATTTT. Its protein is CASSVQGDSGNTIYF.

This clone showed up just once. The chain employs TRBV27 and TRBJ2-3; the match to TRBD2 covers 9 bases. CDR3 length: 17 residues. J lost 2 bases, V lost 6 bases, and 12 bases had no gene match. In germline, CDR1 is MNHEY, CDR2 SMNVEV (reference sequence). DNA of the CDR3: TGTGCCAGCAGGGTTACGTGGCTAGCGGGGAACACAGATACGCAGTATTTT. This sequence encodes CASRVTWLAGNTDTQYF.

This chain links TRBV2 with TRBJ1-4; the D is unclear. V was pared by 0 bases and J by 12 bases, with 11 bases between. The CDR3 has 13 residues. Germline loops: CDR1 SNHLY, CDR2 FYNNEI. CDR3: CASSEANLEELFF. CDR3 in DNA: TGTGCCAGCAGTGAAGCGAATTTGGAGGAACTGTTTTTT.

This rearrangement joins TRBV7-3 to TRBJ1-3; TRBD1 agrees at 9 bases. V was clipped by 5 bases and J by 0 bases; unmatched bases: 8. Germline CDR1 reads SGHTA; CDR2 reads FQGTGA. The CDR3 is 17 amino acids. CDR3 coding DNA: TGTGCCAGCAGCCAAGCCGGGACAGGGTCCTCTGGAAACACCATATATTTT. Amino acids: CASSQAGTGSSGNTIYF.

This chain uses TRBV10-3 with TRBJ2-1; tentatively, D is TRBD1 (5 bases). Germline V gene sequence: CDR1 ENHRY, CDR2 SYGVKD. The CDR3 consists of 12 residues. Trimming took off 6 bases at V and 7 bases at J, with 10 bases between the two ends. This CDR3 reads CAIRATVNEQFF. The CDR3 DNA is TGTGCCATCAGGGCGACAGTTAATGAGCAGTTCTTC.

J is TRBJ2-2 and V is TRBV5-1; a weak D match, TRBD2 (5 bases). CDR1 is SGHRS and CDR2 is YFSETQ in the germline V gene. This CDR3 has 14 amino acids. Trimming removed 4 bases from V and 7 bases from J, with 14 bases in between. CDR3 nucleotides: TGCGCCAGCAGCGATCAACCCGGGGACGGGGAGCTGTTTTTT. Translation gives CASSDQPGDGELFF.

The V call is TRBV7-9, the J call TRBJ2-2; TRBD2 matches 12 bases. V trimming: 4 bases; J trimming: 0 bases; junction bases outside the gene matches: 6. Looked up from germline, CDR1 is SEHNR and CDR2 is FQNEAQ (reference sequence). The CDR3 runs to 18 residues. CDR3 DNA: TGTGCCAGCAGCTCAACACTAGCGGGAGGCACGAACACCGGGGAGCTGTTTTTT. The encoded protein is CASSSTLAGGTNTGELFF.

CDR3: CASSQDSYSPLHF. The CDR3 nucleotides are TGTGCCAGTAGCCAGGACAGTTATTCACCCCTCCACTTT. The V and J genes are TRBV19 and TRBJ1-6; perhaps TRBD1 as D (6 bases). The CDR3 extends over 13 amino acids. Germline values: CDR1 LNHDA, CDR2 SQIVND (reference sequence). V gave up 6 bases and J gave up 8 bases, with 11 bases separating them.

This chain joins TRBV7-9 and TRBJ1-4, with TRBD1 as a possible D gene (5 bases). The CDR3 runs to 17 residues. Looked up from germline, CDR1 is SEHNR and CDR2 is FQNEAQ (reference sequence). Trimming left V 2 bases short and J 3 bases short, with 16 bases between. CDR3 coding DNA: TGTGCCAGCAGCTTAAGTGACAGCGGGGCTCCTAATGAAAAACTGTTTTTT. The encoded protein is CASSLSDSGAPNEKLFF. The whole variable domain, filled in from reference TRBV7-9 and TRBJ1-4, reads DTGVSQNPRHKITKRGQNVTFRCDPISEHNRLYWYRQTLGQGPEFLTYFQNEAQLEKSRLLSDRFSAERPKGSFSTLEIQRTEQGDSAMYLCASSLSDSGAPNEKLFFGSGTQLSVL.

J is TRBJ2-7 and V is TRBV6-1; unclear D gene. Deletions cut 1 base from V and 7 bases from J, with 8 bases between. Germline CDR1 and CDR2: MNHNS and SASEGT. The CDR3 loop spans 12 amino acids. CDR3 DNA: TGTGCCAGCAGTGAAGAATTCGGTGAGCAGTACTTC. Its protein is CASSEEFGEQYF.

This rearrangement joins TRBV28 to TRBJ1-1; D is possibly TRBD1 (5 bases). V lost 7 bases and J 1 base, leaving 13 bases between the germline ends. This CDR3 has 14 residues. Per germline, CDR1 MDHEN and CDR2 SYDVKM. The CDR3 nucleotides are TGTGCCAGCACCGGGGCACGTAAGAACACTGAAGCTTTCTTT. Translated: CASTGARKNTEAFF. Using reference TRBV28 and TRBJ1-1 for the parts outside the CDR3, the full variable domain is DVKVTQSSRYLVKRTGEKVFLECVQDMDHENMFWYRQDPGLGLRLIYFSYDVKMKEKGDIPEGYSVSREKKERFSLILESASTNQTSMYLCASTGARKNTEAFFGQGTRLTVV.

J is TRBJ2-6 and V is TRBV14; D ambiguous. The germline V gene has CDR1 SGHDN and CDR2 FVKESK. The CDR3 spans 15 residues. V was shortened by 1 base and J by 4 bases, with 8 bases between the two germline ends. DNA of the CDR3: TGTGCCAGCAGCCAAGGGGTGTGGGGGGCCAACGTCCTGACTTTC. It codes for CASSQGVWGANVLTF.

This CDR3 is CAISPRGGAGGGEQFF. DNA for the CDR3: TGTGCCATCAGCCCCAGGGGAGGAGCGGGAGGCGGTGAGCAGTTCTTC. The rearrangement uses TRBV10-3 and TRBJ2-1; 9 nucleotides match TRBD2. There are 16 residues in the CDR3. Germline CDR1 and CDR2: ENHRY and SYGVKD. Losses at the gene ends were 6 bases for V and 9 bases for J; bases not matched to a gene: 15.

This clone was counted once. The gene calls are TRBV7-2 and TRBJ2-1; TRBD2 agrees at 7 bases. The ends lost 5 bases at V and 3 bases at J; junction bases unmatched: 7. Germline V lookup: CDR1 SGHTA, CDR2 FQGNSA. There are 15 residues in the CDR3. For the CDR3, the DNA is TGTGCCAGCAGCCCTGGACTAGACATCTACAATGAGCAGTTCTTC. The encoded protein is CASSPGLDIYNEQFF.

V gene TRBV6-5 combines with J gene TRBJ1-1, with D possibly TRBD1 on 5 matching bases. Germline CDR1 is MNHEY and CDR2 is SVGAGI. CDR3 length: 15 residues. V was pared by 10 bases and J by 4 bases, with 22 bases between. CDR3 protein: CATLRGFSRTTEAFF. CDR3 sequence (DNA): TGTGCCACCCTGCGGGGGTTTAGTCGGACCACTGAAGCTTTCTTT.